This T cell receptor (beta chain) derives from a study of blood T cell repertoires in COVID-19. Per the original methods: Nucleated cell number was recorded as an estimate derived from reference gene primer amplification. Clones were sequenced by immunoSEQ multiplex PCR, and TCRdb holds only the in-frame ones, with some missing. Clone size and the V and J calls come from that table; the DNA yielded D and trimming. Among about 90,000 clones, 86% were seen once, and the ten largest hold approximately 1.2%. Germline values: CDR1 KGHSH, CDR2 LQKENI. The V segment lost 3 bases and the J segment 4 bases; nucleotides outside the gene matches: 2. The CDR3 contains 14 residues.

Sequenced input: peripheral blood. This chain links TRBV18 with TRBJ1-2; 10 nucleotides align to TRBD1. The TCR was taken from a man aged 80 or over with active or convalescent COVID-19. Here the CDR3 DNA reads TGTGCCAGCTCACCCGGACAGGGGGGCTATGGCTACACCTTC. Its translation is CASSPGQGGYGYTF.